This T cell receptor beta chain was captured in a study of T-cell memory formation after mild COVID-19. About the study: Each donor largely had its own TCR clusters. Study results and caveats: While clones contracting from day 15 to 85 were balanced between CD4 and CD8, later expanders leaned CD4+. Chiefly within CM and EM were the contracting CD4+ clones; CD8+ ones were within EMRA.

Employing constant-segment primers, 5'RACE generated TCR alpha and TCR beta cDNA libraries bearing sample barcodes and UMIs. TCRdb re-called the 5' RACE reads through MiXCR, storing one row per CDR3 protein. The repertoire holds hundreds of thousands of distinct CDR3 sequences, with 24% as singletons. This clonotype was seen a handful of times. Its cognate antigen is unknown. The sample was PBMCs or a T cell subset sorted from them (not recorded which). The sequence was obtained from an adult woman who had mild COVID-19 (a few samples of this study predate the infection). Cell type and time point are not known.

CDR3 DNA: TGTGCCAGCAGTGAGCCCGGGACAGGGCAAGAAAAACTGTTTTTT. Translated, it gives CASSEPGTGQEKLFF. J is TRBJ1-4 and V is TRBV25-1; 9 positions match TRBD1. The CDR3 loop spans 15 amino acids. The J segment lost 8 bases and the V segment lost 3 bases, leaving 7 bases of the junction unmatched. Germline V lookup: CDR1 MGHDK, CDR2 SYGVNS.